The next 18 T cell receptor beta chains were all read from a single sample in a study of blood T cells in healthy people across ages. It was with a sample-barcoded 5' primer and a J-beta primer mix that a second PCR of roughly 7 to 11 cycles was run. TCRdb fed the 5' RACE reads into MiXCR, producing one record per CDR3 protein. The table records some 940,000 distinct CDR3 sequences, 29% of them present only once. The sample was also linked to a second study, of T cells of mothers and their children.

The sequenced material came from blood. Receptors originate from a woman between 40 and 50 years old in good health.

The chain employs TRBV3-1 and TRBJ2-7, with unresolved D. V was shortened by 2 bases and J by 1 base, with 9 bases between the two germline ends. The length of the CDR3 is 14 residues. Germline assignment: CDR1 LGHDT and CDR2 YNNKEL (reference sequence). CDR3 nucleotides: TGTGCCAGCAGCCAAAATTCCGGGTCCTACGAGCAGTACTTC. Protein product: CASSQNSGSYEQYF.

To note about this clonotype: A much larger clone differs by one base, so this may be a read error. The chain is built from TRBV15 and TRBJ2-1, with D perhaps matching TRBD1 (5 bases). The CDR3 runs to 14 residues. The V end was cut by 2 bases, the J end by 10 bases, with 15 bases between. CDR1 and CDR2 from the germline V gene are LNHNV and YYDKDF (reference sequence). DNA for the CDR3: TGTGCCACCAGCAGACTACCCCAGGGCAACGAGCAGTTCTTC. Protein: CATSRLPQGNEQFF.

The V and J genes are TRBV5-1 and TRBJ1-2, with 9 bases aligning to TRBD1. The CDR3 runs 19 residues. CDR1 is SGHRS, CDR2 YFSETQ, per germline. V lost 0 bases and J lost 12; bases outside the gene matches: 24. The CDR3 DNA is TGCGCCAGCAGCTTGGCCGACGGGACAGGGACCCAAAATCCTATTTTCCACACCTTC. This gives the protein CASSLADGTGTQNPIFHTF. The variable domain in full, completed from reference TRBV5-1 and TRBJ1-2, reads KAGVTQTPRYLIKTRGQQVTLSCSPISGHRSVSWYQQTPGQGLQFLFEYFSETQRNKGNFPGRFSGRQFSNSRSEMNVSTLELGDSALYLCASSLADGTGTQNPIFHTFGSGTRLTVV.

The genes are TRBV3-1 and TRBJ1-1; the D is unclear. Trimming shortened V by 0 bases and J by 3 bases, and 11 bases separated the two germline ends. The germline gives CDR1 LGHDT, CDR2 YNNKEL (reference sequence). The CDR3 consists of 15 residues. The CDR3 region has the DNA TGTGCCAGCAGCCAAGATATGGTGGCGGACACTGAAGCTTTCTTT. Translation: CASSQDMVADTEAFF.

The V gene is TRBV20-1, the J gene TRBJ1-5; 8 bases are shared with TRBD1. The CDR3 has 17 residues. Germline V CDR1 and CDR2: DFQATT, SNEGSKA (reference sequence). Trimming cost V 3 bases and J 2 bases; bases outside gene matches: 12. This CDR3 reads CSARGQETIGGNQPQHF. The CDR3 nucleotides read TGCAGTGCTAGGGGACAGGAGACTATAGGAGGCAATCAGCCCCAGCATTTT.

The chain is built from TRBV12-3 or TRBV12-4 and TRBJ2-1; 8 bases are shared with TRBD1. Trimming took 5 bases from V and 13 from J; bases not matched to a gene: 19. The CDR3 sequence is 16 residues long. CDR3 loop: CASSQPGATGAETQFF. The DNA of the CDR3 is TGTGCCAGCAGTCAACCCGGGGCGACAGGGGCAGAGACCCAGTTCTTC.

In regard to this clonotype: A much larger clone lies a single base off, so this may be a read error. This chain links TRBV30 with TRBJ2-7; a possible D gene is TRBD1 (5 bases). V lost 5 bases and J 4 bases, leaving 18 bases between the germline ends. The CDR3 runs to 14 residues. The germline V gene has CDR1 GTSNPN and CDR2 SVGIG (reference sequence). The CDR3 reads CAWFKTDRSYEQYF. CDR3 nucleotides: TGTGCCTGGTTCAAGACAGACCGATCATACGAGCAGTACTTC.

The V and J genes are TRBV27 and TRBJ2-5; TRBD2 matches 7 bases. J gave up 9 bases and V 8 bases, and 12 bases lay outside the gene matches. The CDR3 is 13 amino acids. Germline V CDR1 and CDR2: MNHEY, SMNVEV (reference sequence). Here the CDR3 reads CASGAWGREAQYF. DNA of the CDR3: TGTGCCAGCGGCGCATGGGGCCGGGAGGCCCAGTACTTC.

Comment on this clonotype: A much larger clonotype is one base distant, so this may be a read error. The chain joins TRBV11-1 to TRBJ2-1, with 11 bases matching TRBD2. The CDR3 extends over 17 amino acids. Germline trimming cut 5 bases from V and 2 bases from J; bases unmatched to any gene: 8. Looked up from germline, CDR1 is SGHAT and CDR2 is FQDESV (reference sequence). The CDR3 sequence: CASSLSSGGDAYNEQFF. The CDR3 DNA follows: TGTGCCAGCAGCCTGAGTAGCGGGGGGGACGCCTACAATGAGCAGTTCTTC.

This clonotype was seen repeatedly, ten times or more. The chain employs TRBV12-3 or TRBV12-4 and TRBJ2-5; D tentatively fits TRBD1 or TRBD2 (5 bases each). V was clipped by 7 bases and J by 5 bases, with 14 bases between them. The CDR3 is 13 amino acids. CDR3 sequence: CASTQRGWETQYF. For the CDR3, the DNA is TGTGCCAGCACCCAGAGGGGATGGGAGACCCAGTACTTC.

Remarks on this clonotype: A read error is possible here, since a much larger clone lies one base away. The DNA of the CDR3 is TGCAGGGCGACAGAGTACAACGAGCAGTACTTC. This codes for CRATEYNEQYF. This chain links TRBV20-1 with TRBJ2-5, with D possibly matching TRBD1 (5 bases). The J call may be incorrect, as the DNA end agrees better with TRBJ2-7. The V gene's germline CDR1 is DFQATT and CDR2 SNEGSKA (reference sequence). The CDR3 totals 11 residues.

As to this clonotype: This may be a read error: a much more frequent sequence differs by one nucleotide. The chain carries TRBV20-1 and TRBJ2-5, with D possibly TRBD2 on 6 matching bases. Per germline, CDR1 DFQATT and CDR2 SNEGSKA (reference sequence). This CDR3 is built from 14 residues. With 5 bases removed from V and 13 bases from J, the gap between germline ends came to 26 bases. The CDR3 bases are TGCAGTGCTCCCTCGTGGGGGGATGATTACGAGCGGTACTTC. Its translation: CSAPSWGDDYERYF.

This chain connects TRBV15 to TRBJ1-4; D is perhaps TRBD1 (6 bases). Per the germline V gene, CDR1 is LNHNV and CDR2 is YYDKDF (reference sequence). The CDR3 is made up of 17 amino acids. Trimming shortened V by 7 bases and J by 0 bases, and 18 bases separated the two germline ends. The CDR3 DNA reads TGTGCCACCAACCCGAGGGGGTACACAGCAACTAATGAAAAACTGTTTTTT. This codes for CATNPRGYTATNEKLFF.

This chain joins TRBV6-4 and TRBJ1-1; 10 bases are a match to TRBD1. V gave up 6 bases and J gave up 6 bases; unmatched junction bases: 4. Germline CDR1 MRHNA, CDR2 SNTAGT. The CDR3 loop spans 13 amino acids. CDR3 loop: CASRGTGDAEAFF. The CDR3 region has the DNA TGTGCCAGCAGGGGGACAGGGGACGCTGAAGCTTTCTTT.

This clonotype showed up just a few times. This chain links TRBV7-3 with TRBJ2-6, with D uncertain. Trimming took off 3 bases at V and 0 bases at J, with 21 bases between the two ends. CDR3 length: 20 amino acids. The germline gives CDR1 SGHTA, CDR2 FQGTGA. CDR3 in DNA: TGTGCCAGCAGCTTCGACCCATCGGGCCGACCAGGCTCTGGGGCCAACGTCCTGACTTTC. Translating it yields CASSFDPSGRPGSGANVLTF.

To note about this clonotype: This sequence may be a read error, since a much larger clone differs from it by one base. The chain joins TRBV7-2 to TRBJ2-3; maybe TRBD2 (5 bases). Trimming removed 7 bases from V and 6 bases from J, with 14 bases in between. The CDR3 sequence is 13 residues long. Germline V gene data show CDR1 as SGHTA and CDR2 as FQGNSA. Here the CDR3 reads CASNQRAADTQYF. The CDR3 DNA follows: TGTGCCAGCAACCAGAGGGCGGCGGATACGCAGTATTTT.

This clonotype was counted between two and nine times. The chain recombines TRBV6-5 with TRBJ2-4, with 7 bases aligning to TRBD2. Matching the DNA end better, TRBJ2-5 makes the J call doubtful. The CDR3 runs 15 residues. Germline-derived CDR1 and CDR2 are MNHEY and SVGAGI. In DNA form, the CDR3 reads TGTGCCAGCAGTTACTGGACTAGTGGAGAAGAGACCCAGTACTTC. Translation: CASSYWTSGEETQYF.

In this sample, this clonotype turned up many times. The chain couples TRBV3-1 to TRBJ2-3, with TRBD2 matching 10 bases. The CDR3 has 15 residues. The V gene's germline CDR1 is LGHDT and CDR2 YNNKEL (reference sequence). V shed 4 bases and J 5 bases; nucleotides not matched to a gene: 6. In DNA, the CDR3 is TGTGCCAGCAGCCTCAGCGGGGGGGCAGGAGATACGCAGTATTTT. Translating gives CASSLSGGAGDTQYF.